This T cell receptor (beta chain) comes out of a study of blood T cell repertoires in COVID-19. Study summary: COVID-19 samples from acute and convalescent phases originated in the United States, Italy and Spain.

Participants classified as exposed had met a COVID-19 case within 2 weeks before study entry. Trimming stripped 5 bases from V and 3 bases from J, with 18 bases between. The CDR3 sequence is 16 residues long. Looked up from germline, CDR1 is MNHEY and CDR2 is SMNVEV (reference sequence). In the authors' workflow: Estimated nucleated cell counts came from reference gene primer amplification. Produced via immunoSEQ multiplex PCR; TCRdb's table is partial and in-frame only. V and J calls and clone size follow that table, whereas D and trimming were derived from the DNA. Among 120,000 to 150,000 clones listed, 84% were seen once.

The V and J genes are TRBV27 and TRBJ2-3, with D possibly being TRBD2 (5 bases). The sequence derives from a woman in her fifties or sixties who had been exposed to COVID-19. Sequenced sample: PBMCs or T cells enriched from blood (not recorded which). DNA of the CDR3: TGTGCCAGCAGTCCCCCGGGGTCGGGTTTTACAGATACGCAGTATTTT. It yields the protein CASSPPGSGFTDTQYF.